One sample yielded the 24 T cell receptor beta chains listed below, sequenced in a study of T cell responses to AZD1222 COVID-19 vaccine (dated by TCRdb to the early 2020s). This sample's time point label indicates: about 28 days (+/-7) after the second vaccine dose. The library was built by means of the immunoSEQ multiplex PCR assay. What TCRdb holds here is the immuneACCESS table cut down to in-frame rearrangements. Part of the clones is not present; checked against another copy, under half of the missing clones reflect an unresolved V gene, and the others are unexplained. The sample contains fewer than 120,000 clones, roughly 89% of them found a single time. The ten largest clones take up 15% of the sample. Sequencing was performed on peripheral blood, taken 28 days after the second AZD1222 dose. The receptors originated from an adult who received the AZD1222 COVID-19 vaccine.

This sequence joins TRBV6-5 and TRBJ2-2, with D uncertain. The CDR3 extends over 12 amino acids. Trimming removed 9 bases from V and 0 bases from J, with 5 bases in between. Per the germline V gene, CDR1 is MNHEY and CDR2 is SVGAGI. CDR3 residues: CASYTNTGELFF. CDR3 DNA sequence: TGTGCCAGTTACACGAACACCGGGGAGCTGTTTTTT.

V is TRBV29-1 and J is TRBJ1-2, with a possible D match to TRBD1 (5 bases). The CDR3 loop spans 13 amino acids. V was cut by 5 bases and J by 8 bases, with 18 bases left in between. Germline assignment: CDR1 SQVTM and CDR2 ANQGSEA. The CDR3 DNA is TGCAGCGTTTATCAGGGCGGAGCGCGAGGCTACACCTTC. Its protein product is CSVYQGGARGYTF. Looking up the rest from reference TRBV29-1 and TRBJ1-2 gives the full variable domain: SAVISQKPSRDICQRGTSLTIQCQVDSQVTMMFWYRQQPGQSLTLIATANQGSEATYESGFVIDKFPISRPNLTFSTLTVSNMSPEDSSIYLCSVYQGGARGYTFGSGTRLTVV.

The rearrangement links TRBV11-3 to TRBJ2-7; D gene uncertain. Per the germline V gene, CDR1 is SGHNT and CDR2 is YENEEA. The CDR3 is 15 amino acids. Trimming took off 1 base at V and 1 base at J, with 11 bases between the two ends. This chain's CDR3 is CASSLGQVLSYEQYF. The CDR3 DNA reads TGTGCCAGCAGCTTAGGCCAGGTGCTTTCCTACGAGCAGTACTTC.

This clone was found once. The chain has TRBV19 and TRBJ2-2; D is unclear. Germline V lookup: CDR1 LNHDA, CDR2 SQIVND (reference sequence). With 3 bases removed from V and 6 bases from J, the gap between germline ends came to 11 bases. The CDR3 contains 14 residues. The DNA for the CDR3 is TGTGCCAGTAGTATTAGTTCGATGGCCGGGGAGCTGTTTTTT. Its translation: CASSISSMAGELFF.

V gene TRBV7-2 combines with J gene TRBJ2-1; 8 bases fit TRBD2. Germline V gives CDR1 SGHTA, CDR2 FQGNSA. V shed 5 bases and J 4 bases; nucleotides not matched to a gene: 4. The CDR3 loop spans 14 amino acids. CDR3 residues: CASSIASGYNEQFF. For the CDR3, the DNA is TGTGCCAGCAGCATCGCTAGCGGGTACAATGAGCAGTTCTTC.

The rearrangement joins TRBV7-6 to TRBJ2-7, with D perhaps matching TRBD1 or TRBD2 (5 bases each). Trimming took 1 base from V and 1 from J, leaving 11 bases between them. This CDR3 has 15 amino acids. Germline CDR1 SGHVS, CDR2 FNYEAQ. As DNA, the CDR3 is TGTGCCAGCAGCTTAGTGGTGGGGGAGTCCTACGAGCAGTACTTC. It specifies CASSLVVGESYEQYF.

The V call is TRBV3-1 (or the pseudogene TRBV3-2), the J call TRBJ2-5; TRBD2 agrees at 16 bases. Germline CDR1 is LGHDT and CDR2 is YNNKEL (reference sequence). The V and J ends lost 7 bases and 4 bases, in that order; junction bases with no gene match: 6. CDR3 size: 16 residues. DNA for the CDR3: TGTGCCAGCACCGGGACTAGCGGGGGGGGCAGAGAGACCCAGTACTTC. This sequence encodes CASTGTSGGGRETQYF.

The CDR3 DNA sequence: TGTGCCAGCATAATGGGGAACACCGGGGAGCTGTTTTTT. Protein product: CASIMGNTGELFF. The chain has TRBV12-3 or TRBV12-4 and TRBJ2-2; D ambiguous. This CDR3 region has 13 residues. With 7 bases removed from V and 1 base from J, the gap between germline ends came to 7 bases.

The chain carries TRBV11-2 and TRBJ2-2, with D uncertain. Looked up from germline, CDR1 is SGHAT and CDR2 is FQNNGV. The ends were cut back, 5 bases at V and 0 bases at J, with 10 bases in the middle. The CDR3 is 15 residues long. The CDR3 bases are TGTGCCAGCAGCCGATGGCCCTCGAACACCGGGGAGCTGTTTTTT. This gives the protein CASSRWPSNTGELFF.

The chain employs TRBV10-1 and TRBJ2-1; 7 nucleotides agree with TRBD2. This CDR3 has 16 residues. The J segment lost 7 bases and the V segment lost 8 bases, leaving 17 bases of the junction unmatched. CDR1 is WNHNN and CDR2 is SYGVQD in the germline V gene (reference sequence). Here the CDR3 reads CASQSPGAGAGNEQFF. The CDR3 coding sequence is TGCGCCAGCCAGAGCCCCGGGGCGGGAGCGGGGAATGAGCAGTTCTTC.

This chain joins TRBV28 and TRBJ1-2, with TRBD1 as a possible D gene (5 bases). Germline V CDR1 and CDR2: MDHEN, SYDVKM. Trimming pared 6 bases from V and 4 bases from J, leaving 21 bases between. The CDR3 is 16 residues long. In nucleotides, the CDR3 is TGTGCCAGCAGCTCCTTACCGTCGGGGGAGATCTATGGCTACACCTTC. Its translation is CASSSLPSGEIYGYTF.

This sequence joins TRBV29-1 and TRBJ2-1; D unclear. The germline V gene encodes CDR1 SQVTM and CDR2 ANQGSEA. V was shortened by 1 base and J by 0 bases, with 10 bases between the two germline ends. This CDR3 spans 15 amino acids. The CDR3 spells CSVEGVGYSYNEQFF. CDR3 DNA: TGCAGCGTTGAAGGGGTGGGCTACTCCTACAATGAGCAGTTCTTC.

The gene calls are TRBV9 and TRBJ2-5, with D tentatively TRBD2 (5 bases). Germline V gene sequence: CDR1 SGDLS, CDR2 YYNGEE. V lost 4 bases to trimming and J lost 1 base, with 14 bases between them. The CDR3 runs 15 residues. CDR3 nucleotide sequence: TGTGCCAGCAGCTCGGGATTGAGGATCCAAGAGACCCAGTACTTC. This encodes CASSSGLRIQETQYF.

For the CDR3, the DNA is TGTGCCAGCAGTCGGGGGAGGAACACTGAAGCTTTCTTT. Protein product: CASSRGRNTEAFF. The chain joins TRBV5-6 to TRBJ1-1; possible D gene TRBD1, 5 bases. Germline V gene lookup returns CDR1 SGHDT and CDR2 YYEEEE. Trimming took off 5 bases at V and 1 base at J, with 9 bases between the two ends. CDR3 length: 13 residues.

This clone was seen once. The J gene is TRBJ2-1, the V gene TRBV27, with unresolved D. The germline V gene encodes CDR1 MNHEY and CDR2 SMNVEV (reference sequence). The CDR3 consists of 15 residues. Trimming left V 6 bases short and J 0 bases short, with 12 bases between. This CDR3 reads CASSPTNPSYNEQFF. CDR3 sequence (DNA): TGTGCCAGCAGCCCAACAAATCCCTCCTACAATGAGCAGTTCTTC.

The rearrangement uses TRBV5-1 and TRBJ2-1, with a weak D call TRBD1 (6 bases). CDR3 length: 16 amino acids. The germline gives CDR1 SGHRS, CDR2 YFSETQ. Trimming took 0 bases from V and 4 from J, leaving 14 bases between them. As DNA, the CDR3 is TGCGCCAGCAGCTTGGCCGGGACACCGCTGTACAATGAGCAGTTCTTC. Protein: CASSLAGTPLYNEQFF.

This chain links TRBV7-9 with TRBJ2-7; 8 bases are shared with TRBD2. This CDR3 is 17 amino acids long. The junction had 12 bases not matched to a gene; V was cut back by 3 bases and J by 2 bases. Germline-derived CDR1 and CDR2 are SEHNR and FQNEAQ (reference sequence). CDR3: CASSFGGAFRNTYEQYF. The CDR3 nucleotides read TGTGCCAGCAGCTTCGGGGGGGCCTTCCGGAATACCTACGAGCAGTACTTC.

The chain combines TRBV3-1 (or the pseudogene TRBV3-2) with TRBJ1-1; TRBD1 might be the D (5 bases). V lost 4 bases and J 8 bases, leaving 20 bases between the germline ends. The germline gives CDR1 LGHDT, CDR2 YNNKEL (reference sequence). CDR3 size: 15 residues. CDR3: CASSPLTPGPREAFF. CDR3 nucleotide sequence: TGTGCCAGCAGCCCCCTGACTCCGGGACCGAGAGAAGCTTTCTTT.

CDR3 DNA sequence: TGTGCCAGCACCGAGACTAGCGGCCTGGGGAGCGATACGCAGTATTTT. Its protein is CASTETSGLGSDTQYF. V usage is TRBV6-4 and J usage is TRBJ2-3; 9 nucleotides match TRBD2. Germline CDR1 and CDR2: MRHNA and SNTAGT. V shed 7 bases and J 6 bases; nucleotides not matched to a gene: 14. The length of the CDR3 is 16 residues.

The V gene is TRBV19, the J gene TRBJ2-1, with no clear D. V lost 3 bases and J 3 bases, leaving 9 bases between the germline ends. Germline V gives CDR1 LNHDA, CDR2 SQIVND (reference sequence). The CDR3 covers 14 residues. The CDR3 DNA sequence: TGTGCCAGTAGTATCCCCCTCCGCTACAATGAGCAGTTCTTC. Residues: CASSIPLRYNEQFF.

This chain uses TRBV6-5 with TRBJ2-1, with 7 bases matching TRBD1. Trimming removed 5 bases from V and 2 bases from J; junction bases left unmatched: 3. Germline V gene lookup returns CDR1 MNHEY and CDR2 SVGAGI. The CDR3 spans 14 residues. The CDR3 nucleotides read TGTGCCAGCAGTACAGGGGTACCCTACAATGAGCAGTTCTTC. It yields the protein CASSTGVPYNEQFF.

The rearrangement joins TRBV4-1 to TRBJ2-4, with TRBD2 matching 10 bases. With V trimmed by 1 base and J by 0 bases, 6 bases remained unmatched. The CDR3 consists of 18 residues. Germline V gene data show CDR1 as MGHRA and CDR2 as YSYEKL. CDR3 residues: CASSQASGRNLAKNIQYF. CDR3 DNA: TGCGCCAGCAGCCAAGCTAGCGGGAGAAACCTAGCCAAAAACATTCAGTACTTC.

V gene TRBV5-4 combines with J gene TRBJ1-2; the D gene is possibly TRBD1 (5 bases). The CDR3 spans 14 residues. V was clipped by 4 bases and J by 4 bases, with 14 bases between them. From germline, CDR1 is SGHNT and CDR2 YYREEE (reference sequence). The CDR3 loop reads CASSHVFGGYGYTF. CDR3 DNA sequence: TGTGCCAGCAGCCACGTCTTTGGGGGCTATGGCTACACCTTC.

This clone was found a few times. The chain recombines TRBV5-1 with TRBJ2-2; D unclear. V dropped 4 bases and J dropped 6 bases, with 16 bases sitting between them. Germline CDR1 is SGHRS and CDR2 is YFSETQ. This CDR3 is built from 15 residues. DNA for the CDR3: TGCGCCAGCAGCCCCAGTGGGTCCGGCCCCGGGGAGCTGTTTTTT. Protein sequence: CASSPSGSGPGELFF.